One sample yielded the 25 T cell receptor beta chains listed below, sequenced in a study of T-cell reconstitution after alpha-beta-depleted transplantation in children. Molecular barcoding with unique molecular identifiers was used for the TCRbeta library. Each CDR3 protein is one row after TCRdb ran MiXCR on the PCR reads. The sample lists hundreds of thousands of distinct CDR3 sequences, roughly 13% occurring once. The starting material was PBMCs, obtained from the stem cell graft. The receptors derive from a human donor who donated a stem cell graft to a child with Fanconi anemia.

A few counts support this clonotype. The V call is TRBV15, the J call TRBJ1-5; weak D call: TRBD1 (5 bases). Germline V gene lookup returns CDR1 LNHNV and CDR2 YYDKDF (reference sequence). V was cut by 0 bases and J by 5 bases, with 8 bases left in between. This CDR3 has 14 amino acids. CDR3 amino acids: CATSRDRGDQPQHF. The CDR3 bases are TGTGCCACCAGCAGAGATAGGGGTGATCAGCCCCAGCATTTT. The whole variable domain, remainder taken from reference TRBV15 and TRBJ1-5, is DAMVIQNPRYQVTQFGKPVTLSCSQTLNHNVMYWYQQKSSQAPKLLFHYYDKDFNNEADTPDNFQSRRPNTSFCFLDIRSPGLGDTAMYLCATSRDRGDQPQHFGDGTRLSIL.

This chain links TRBV20-1 with TRBJ1-1; maybe TRBD1 (5 bases). The CDR3 spans 11 residues. V shed 6 bases and J shed 7 bases, with 12 bases lying between them. CDR1 and CDR2 (germline): DFQATT, SNEGSKA (reference sequence). Here the CDR3 reads CSAGGGIEAFF. The CDR3 region has the DNA TGCAGTGCAGGCGGGGGTATTGAAGCTTTCTTT.

Comments on this clonotype: It may be a read error: a sequence one base away is much more abundant. The V gene is TRBV5-1, the J gene TRBJ2-7, with TRBD1 identical over 7 bases. V dropped 8 bases and J dropped 6; count of bases not matched to a gene: 11. The CDR3 covers 13 residues. Germline CDR1 is SGHRS and CDR2 is YFSETQ. CDR3 in amino acids: CASRRDRSCEQYF. The CDR3 DNA follows: TGCGCCAGTCGCCGGGACAGATCTTGCGAGCAGTACTTC.

This clonotype has only a few counts. The V gene is TRBV4-1, the J gene TRBJ1-1; D may be TRBD1 (5 bases). Germline loops: CDR1 MGHRA, CDR2 YSYEKL. CDR3 length: 16 residues. V shed 0 bases and J shed 7 bases, with 18 bases lying between them. The CDR3 DNA sequence: TGCGCCAGCAGCCAAGACGACGACAGAGAACCTCTTGAAGCTTTCTTT. Translating gives CASSQDDDREPLEAFF.

Only a few counts were recorded for this clonotype. This chain uses TRBV6-5 with TRBJ1-2; D is unresolved. CDR1 MNHEY and CDR2 SVGAGI come from the germline V gene. CDR3 length: 14 residues. Between the trimmed V and J ends, which lost 2 bases and 4 bases, there was a span of 11 bases. The CDR3 sequence is CASSYTGTTYGYTF. The CDR3 DNA reads TGTGCCAGCAGTTACACGGGAACGACCTATGGCTACACCTTC.

This chain connects TRBV12-3 or TRBV12-4 to TRBJ2-3, with 8 bases fitting TRBD2. The CDR3 consists of 14 residues. The DNA of the CDR3 is TGTGCTTCCTTCGGGGGGGCACTACCAGATACGCAGTATTTT. This encodes CASFGGALPDTQYF.

The gene calls are TRBV19 and TRBJ2-7; 11 bases match TRBD1. V lost 4 bases, J lost 5 bases, and 1 base stayed unmatched. The CDR3 has 13 residues. Germline-derived CDR1 and CDR2 are LNHDA and SQIVND (reference sequence). Here the CDR3 reads CASSRDRGDEQYF. CDR3 coding DNA: TGTGCCAGTAGTAGGGACAGGGGGGACGAGCAGTACTTC.

The chain carries TRBV19 and TRBJ2-1; 7 bases align to TRBD2. The CDR3 runs to 14 residues. The germline V gene encodes CDR1 LNHDA and CDR2 SQIVND (reference sequence). The ends lost 4 bases at V and 3 bases at J; junction bases unmatched: 3. The CDR3 nucleotides read TGTGCCAGTAGTACAACGGGGGGCTACAATGAGCAGTTCTTC. Translating it yields CASSTTGGYNEQFF.

The sample holds a few counts of this clonotype. This sequence joins TRBV27 and TRBJ1-5; D remains ambiguous. V shed 6 bases and J shed 5 bases, with 11 bases lying between them. From germline, CDR1 is MNHEY and CDR2 SMNVEV (reference sequence). This CDR3 is 13 amino acids long. The CDR3 nucleotides are TGTGCCAGCAGGGCAAATCAGCATCAGCCCCAGCATTTT. Its translation is CASRANQHQPQHF.

V usage is TRBV2 and J usage is TRBJ2-1; 10 nucleotides align to TRBD2. V lost 8 bases to trimming and J lost 7 bases; unmatched junction nucleotides: 11. From germline, CDR1 is SNHLY and CDR2 FYNNEI. The CDR3 consists of 15 residues. CDR3 amino acids: CASLKRGGHGNEQFF. Here the CDR3 DNA reads TGTGCCAGCCTAAAGCGGGGGGGCCACGGGAATGAGCAGTTCTTC.

This clonotype turned up a few times. The J gene is TRBJ2-5, the V gene TRBV25-1; D gene ambiguous. Per the germline V gene, CDR1 is MGHDK and CDR2 is SYGVNS. The CDR3 contains 11 residues. Trimming left V 5 bases short and J 7 bases short, with 8 bases between. Here the CDR3 reads CASSTGRTQYF. CDR3 DNA sequence: TGTGCCAGCAGTACTGGAAGGACCCAGTACTTC.

This clonotype turned up a few times. V usage is TRBV20-1 and J usage is TRBJ1-4, with D possibly being TRBD1 (6 bases). CDR1 and CDR2 (germline): DFQATT, SNEGSKA (reference sequence). The CDR3 runs 12 residues. The V gene lost 4 bases and the J gene lost 8 bases, with 11 bases spanning the gap. The CDR3 region has the DNA TGCAGTGCTAACCAGGGGCGGGAAAAACTGTTTTTT. Amino acids: CSANQGREKLFF.

The chain joins TRBV6-6 to TRBJ1-2, with a weak D call TRBD1 (6 bases). CDR3 length equals 12 residues. CDR1 is MNHNY and CDR2 is SVGAGI in the germline V gene (reference sequence). Trimming shortened V by 5 bases and J by 3 bases, and 7 bases separated the two germline ends. This CDR3 is CASSHRDYGYTF. Written as DNA, the CDR3 is TGTGCCAGCAGTCACAGGGACTATGGCTACACCTTC.

This chain joins TRBV2 and TRBJ2-7, with D unresolved. The CDR3 runs to 12 residues. Germline CDR1 and CDR2: SNHLY and FYNNEI. The V gene lost 1 base and the J gene lost 1 base, with 2 bases spanning the gap. The DNA for the CDR3 is TGTGCCAGCAGTGAAGTTTCCTACGAGCAGTACTTC. Translation: CASSEVSYEQYF.

In its sample, this clonotype was seen many times. The chain employs TRBV6-5 and TRBJ1-6, with TRBD1 identical over 7 bases. There are 15 residues in the CDR3. In germline, CDR1 is MNHEY, CDR2 SVGAGI. The trim removed 4 bases at V and 10 bases at J, leaving 10 bases unmatched. In nucleotides, the CDR3 is TGTGCCAGCAGTTCGTCGGCAGGGGGTGAGTCACCCCTCCACTTT. It encodes CASSSSAGGESPLHF.

V is TRBV29-1 and J is TRBJ2-5; no definite D call. Trimming removed 6 bases at V and 11 bases at J, with 7 bases between. Germline V gene data show CDR1 as SQVTM and CDR2 as ANQGSEA. This CDR3 region has 8 residues. The CDR3 DNA is TGCAGCGTGGGTGGGCAGTACTTC. Its protein product is CSVGGQYF.

This clonotype was picked up many times. V gene TRBV21-1 combines with J gene TRBJ2-2; TRBD2 is taken as the D call from the table, unchecked against the DNA. TRBV21-1 is designated a pseudogene. CDR3 size: 15 residues. The CDR3 reads CASSGASGYTGELFF. The CDR3 DNA sequence: TGTGCCAGCAGTGGGGCAAGCGGTTACACCGGGGAGCTGTTTTTT.

At least ten counts were recorded for this clonotype. The CDR3 protein is CASSLTPYEQYF. The CDR3, as DNA: TGTGCCAGCAGCTTAACACCCTACGAGCAGTACTTC. This chain connects TRBV7-2 to TRBJ2-7; no reliable D call. V was shortened by 2 bases and J by 2 bases, with 4 bases between the two germline ends. The CDR3 runs to 12 residues. The germline V gene has CDR1 SGHTA and CDR2 FQGNSA.

With regard to this clonotype: The conserved phenylalanine or tryptophan normally closing the CDR3 is absent here, so this likely arose from a read error. This rearrangement joins TRBV6-5 to TRBJ1-1, with D possibly matching TRBD1 (5 bases). The germline V gene encodes CDR1 MNHEY and CDR2 SVGAGI. V was trimmed by 2 bases and J by 8 bases, leaving 12 bases between them. The CDR3 runs 13 residues. The CDR3 is CASSYGQGLEAFY. The CDR3 DNA follows: TGTGCCAGCAGTTACGGGCAGGGACTCGAAGCTTTCTAT.

CDR3 residues: CASSFRQGARQPQHF. CDR3 bases: TGTGCCAGCAGTTTTCGGCAGGGGGCGCGTCAGCCCCAGCATTTT. The rearrangement links TRBV12-3 or TRBV12-4 to TRBJ1-5; TRBD1 aligns across 8 bases. There are 15 residues in the CDR3. Unmatched junction bases numbered 7, after V lost 3 bases and J lost 6 bases.

V is TRBV7-8 and J is TRBJ2-5; D is possibly TRBD2 (7 bases). This CDR3 is 15 amino acids long. V dropped 5 bases and J dropped 0 bases, with 13 bases sitting between them. Germline V CDR1 and CDR2: SGHVS, FQNEAQ. The CDR3 nucleotides read TGTGCCAGCAGCCTAGGGAGGGGGAACCAAGAGACCCAGTACTTC. Residues: CASSLGRGNQETQYF.

This clonotype appeared a few times. The chain employs TRBV28 and TRBJ2-5, with a possible D match to TRBD1 (6 bases). This CDR3 is 15 amino acids long. CDR1 is MDHEN and CDR2 is SYDVKM in the germline V gene. Trimming removed 3 bases at V and 2 bases at J, with 13 bases between. The DNA of the CDR3 is TGTGCCAGCAGTTTCGGTGGGGGCGGTCAAGAGACCCAGTACTTC. Translating gives CASSFGGGGQETQYF. Filled out from reference TRBV28 and TRBJ2-5, the complete variable domain reads DVKVTQSSRYLVKRTGEKVFLECVQDMDHENMFWYRQDPGLGLRLIYFSYDVKMKEKGDIPEGYSVSREKKERFSLILESASTNQTSMYLCASSFGGGGQETQYFGPGTRLLVL.

This clonotype came up a few times. The V and J genes are TRBV20-1 and TRBJ2-7, with 9 bases fitting TRBD1. With 3 bases clipped from V and 2 bases from J, the junction kept 5 bases outside the gene matches. Germline CDR1 and CDR2: DFQATT and SNEGSKA (reference sequence). The CDR3 contains 14 residues. The CDR3 sequence is CSASTGTGPYEQYF. CDR3 DNA sequence: TGCAGTGCTAGCACCGGGACAGGGCCCTACGAGCAGTACTTC.

This clonotype has at least ten counts. The chain employs TRBV12-3 or TRBV12-4 and TRBJ1-5, with TRBD1 as a possible D gene (5 bases). The CDR3 has 13 residues. V shed 5 bases and J shed 4 bases, with 9 bases lying between them. Here the CDR3 DNA reads TGTGCCAGCAGTGGACGGGGGAATCAGCCCCAGCATTTT. Translation gives CASSGRGNQPQHF.

This clonotype was picked up a small number of times. The V gene is TRBV5-1, the J gene TRBJ2-1; the match to TRBD2 covers 7 bases. Germline V CDR1 and CDR2: SGHRS, YFSETQ. The CDR3 is 15 amino acids. Unmatched junction bases numbered 6, after V lost 4 bases and J lost 2 bases. CDR3 DNA sequence: TGCGCCAGCAGCACCCAACTAGCGCCCTACAATGAGCAGTTCTTC. Encoded protein: CASSTQLAPYNEQFF.